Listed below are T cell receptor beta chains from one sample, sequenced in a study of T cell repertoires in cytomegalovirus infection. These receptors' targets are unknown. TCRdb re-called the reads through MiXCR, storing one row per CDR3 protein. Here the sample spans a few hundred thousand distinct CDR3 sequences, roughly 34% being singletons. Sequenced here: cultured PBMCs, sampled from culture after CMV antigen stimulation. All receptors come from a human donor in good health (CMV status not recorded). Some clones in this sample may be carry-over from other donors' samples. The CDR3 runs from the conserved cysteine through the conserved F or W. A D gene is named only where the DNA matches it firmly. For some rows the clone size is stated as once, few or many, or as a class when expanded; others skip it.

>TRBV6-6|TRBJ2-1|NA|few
CASSYSKGGSYNEQFF
TGTGCCAGCAGTTACTCGAAGGGGGGGTCCTACAATGAGCAGTTCTTC
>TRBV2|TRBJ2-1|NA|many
CASSEDYPGYNEQFF
TGTGCCAGCAGTGAAGACTACCCGGGGTACAATGAGCAGTTCTTC
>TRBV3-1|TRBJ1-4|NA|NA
CASSQDLGKEKLFF
TGTGCCAGCAGCCAAGATCTAGGGAAGGAAAAACTGTTTTTT
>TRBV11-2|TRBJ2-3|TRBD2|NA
CASSSLFGTSGSGLDTQYF
TGTGCCAGCAGCTCGTTATTCGGGACTAGCGGGAGTGGTCTGGATACGCAGTATTTT
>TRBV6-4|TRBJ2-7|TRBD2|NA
CASGGRLAGPWEQYF
TGTGCCAGCGGGGGGCGCCTAGCGGGCCCTTGGGAGCAGTACTTC
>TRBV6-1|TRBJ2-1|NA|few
CASSLERALYNEQFF
TGTGCCAGCAGCCTGGAGCGGGCTCTCTACAATGAGCAGTTCTTC
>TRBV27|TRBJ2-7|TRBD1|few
CASKKPGQIYEQYF
TGTGCCAGCAAAAAGCCGGGACAGATCTACGAGCAGTACTTC
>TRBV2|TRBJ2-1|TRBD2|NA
CASSLLAVDNEQFF
TGTGCCAGCAGTTTGCTAGCGGTCGACAATGAGCAGTTCTTC
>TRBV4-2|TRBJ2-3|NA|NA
CASSQDRLLITDTQYF
TGTGCCAGCAGCCAAGACCGCCTACTGATCACAGATACGCAGTATTTT
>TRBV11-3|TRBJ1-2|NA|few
CASSGTDNYGYTF
TGTGCCAGCAGCGGGACGGATAACTATGGCTACACCTTC
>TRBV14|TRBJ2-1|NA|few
CASSTRGDNEQFF
TGTGCCAGCAGCACTAGGGGGGACAATGAGCAGTTCTTC
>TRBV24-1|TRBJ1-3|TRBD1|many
CATRGPGQGTVPGNTIYF
TGTGCCACCAGGGGCCCGGGACAGGGTACCGTGCCTGGAAACACCATATATTTT
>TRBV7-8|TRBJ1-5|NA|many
CASSLKGPYSNQPQHF
TGTGCCAGCAGCTTAAAGGGGCCGTATAGCAATCAGCCCCAGCATTTT
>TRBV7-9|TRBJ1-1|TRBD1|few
CASSFGQGKPQAFF
TGTGCCAGCAGCTTTGGACAGGGGAAGCCTCAAGCTTTCTTT
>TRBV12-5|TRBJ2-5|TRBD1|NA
CASGLVIGGLQETQYF
TGTGCTAGTGGTTTGGTAATAGGGGGCCTCCAAGAGACCCAGTACTTC
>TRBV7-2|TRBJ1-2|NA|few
CASSPLLTALYGYTF
TGTGCCAGCAGCCCCCTTTTGACAGCGCTCTATGGCTACACCTTC
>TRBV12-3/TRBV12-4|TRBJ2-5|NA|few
CASSLGHGETQYF
TGTGCCAGCAGTTTAGGGCATGGGGAGACCCAGTACTTC
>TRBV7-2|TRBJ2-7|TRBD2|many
CASSARTSGPYEQYF
TGTGCCAGCAGCGCCCGGACTAGCGGGCCTTACGAGCAGTACTTC
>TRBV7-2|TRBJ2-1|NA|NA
CASSLDYGQFF
TGTGCCAGCAGCTTAGATTACGGGCAGTTCTTC
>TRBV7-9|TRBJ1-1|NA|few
CASSLGARAFF
TGTGCCAGCAGCTTGGGGGCTCGGGCTTTCTTT
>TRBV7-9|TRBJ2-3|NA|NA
CASSLLARGTDTQYF
TGTGCCAGCAGCTTGTTAGCCCGGGGCACAGATACGCAGTATTTT